A selection of T cell receptor beta chains follows, all from one sample in a study of response to subunit inactivated influenza vaccine. TCRdb passed the RT-PCR reads through MiXCR, listing each CDR3 protein once. In the table there are around 540,000 distinct CDR3 sequences, 12% of which are singletons. The source was PBMCs from blood, collected on the day of vaccination. The receptor source for this set is a man aged 50 to 59 who received an inactivated influenza vaccine. The CDR3 runs from the conserved cysteine through the conserved F or W. Each record gives: D gene, J gene, V gene, clone size, CDR3 DNA, CDR3 protein. The D gene is left open where the match is weak. The listing skips clone size in some rows; elsewhere it reads once, few, many or a size class.

>TRBD2|TRBJ2-3|TRBV7-9|many
TGTGCCAGCAGTTTTAGCGGGAGGGGCACAGATACGCAGTATTTT
CASSFSGRGTDTQYF
>NA|TRBJ1-1|TRBV6-1|few
TGTGCCAGCAGTGACAGATATACTGAAGCTTTCTTT
CASSDRYTEAFF
>NA|TRBJ2-1|TRBV6-6|NA
TGTGCCAGCAGTCTCGGGTCCTACAATGAGGAGTTCTTC
CASSLGSYNEEFF
>TRBD1|TRBJ2-2|TRBV28|NA
TGTGCCAGCAGTGCTACAGGGGGCGCGTTTGGCGGGGAGCTGTTTTTT
CASSATGGAFGGELFF
>NA|TRBJ2-5|TRBV18|NA
TGTGCCAGCTCAGAGACGCGGACGGCCCAAGAGACCCAGTACTTC
CASSETRTAQETQYF
>NA|TRBJ2-3|TRBV12-3/TRBV12-4|NA
TGTGCCAGCAGACTACTAGAATCGTCCACAGATACGCAGTATTTT
CASRLLESSTDTQYF
>TRBD1|TRBJ1-3|TRBV6-1|NA
TGTGCCAGCACCAGTCCCGGGACAGGGTTTAACACCATATATTTT
CASTSPGTGFNTIYF
>TRBD1|TRBJ2-7|TRBV5-5|NA
TGTGCCAGCAGCCTCCGGACAGGACCCTACGAGCAGTACTTC
CASSLRTGPYEQYF
>TRBD2|TRBJ2-1|TRBV9|few
TGTGCCAGCAGCGTAGCCGCGGGAGTGGGCTACAATGAGCAGTTCTTC
CASSVAAGVGYNEQFF
>NA|TRBJ2-7|TRBV7-6|NA
TGTGCCAGCAGCTTAGCTCCGACCGAAGGACAGCAGTACTTC
CASSLAPTEGQQYF
>TRBD2|TRBJ2-7|TRBV5-1|few
TGCGCCAGCAGCCCGGGACTAGCGGGAGGCCTAGCTGACGAGCAGTACTTC
CASSPGLAGGLADEQYF
>NA|TRBJ2-5|TRBV4-2|NA
TGTGCCAGCAGCCAAGATAGAACGGGGCGAGAGACCCAGTACTTC
CASSQDRTGRETQYF
>NA|TRBJ1-5|TRBV19|NA
TGTGCCAGTAGTATCAGGGGATCTAGCAATCAGCCCCAGCATTTT
CASSIRGSSNQPQHF